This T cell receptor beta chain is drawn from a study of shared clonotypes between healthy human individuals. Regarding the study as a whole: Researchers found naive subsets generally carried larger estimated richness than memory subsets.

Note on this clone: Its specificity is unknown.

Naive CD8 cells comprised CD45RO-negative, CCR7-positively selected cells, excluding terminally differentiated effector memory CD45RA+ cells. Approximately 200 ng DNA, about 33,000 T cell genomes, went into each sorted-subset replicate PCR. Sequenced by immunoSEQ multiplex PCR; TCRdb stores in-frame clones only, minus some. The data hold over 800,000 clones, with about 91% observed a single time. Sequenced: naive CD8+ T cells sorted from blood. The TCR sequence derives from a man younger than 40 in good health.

The CDR3 DNA sequence: TGTGCCAGCAGTCCAGACGGGGGTATGAGTTACACTGAAGCTTTCTTT. This sequence encodes CASSPDGGMSYTEAFF. The rearrangement links TRBV28 to TRBJ1-1; D is perhaps TRBD1 (5 bases). CDR3 length: 16 amino acids. Germline CDR1 MDHEN, CDR2 SYDVKM. Deletions cut 5 bases from V and 3 bases from J, with 19 bases between.